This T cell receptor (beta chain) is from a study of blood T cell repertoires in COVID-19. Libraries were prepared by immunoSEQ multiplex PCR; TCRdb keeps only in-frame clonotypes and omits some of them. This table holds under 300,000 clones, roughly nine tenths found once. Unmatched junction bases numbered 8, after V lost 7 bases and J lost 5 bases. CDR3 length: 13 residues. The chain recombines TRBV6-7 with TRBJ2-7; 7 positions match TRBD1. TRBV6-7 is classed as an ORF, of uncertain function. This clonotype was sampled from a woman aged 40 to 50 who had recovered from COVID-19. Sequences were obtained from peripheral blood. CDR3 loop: CASTGDRAHEQYF. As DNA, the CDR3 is TGTGCCAGCACCGGCGACAGGGCGCACGAGCAGTACTTC.